This T cell receptor (beta chain) was obtained from a study of blood T cell repertoires in COVID-19 (dated by TCRdb to the early 2020s). Describing the broader study: Samples covering the acute and convalescent phases of COVID-19 were provided by collaborators in the United States, Italy and Spain. The prospective study material was composed of cDNA or gDNA derived from T cells, B-cell-depleted T cells, or PBMCs. Deeply sampled blood TCRbeta repertoires from subjects exposed to, actively infected with, or recovered from COVID-19 were included in the dataset. The repertoires were released in a freely available public database meant as a resource for research on the immune response to SARS-CoV-2. The samples were drawn from the first 160 participants of the ongoing ImmuneRACE study and from 1,254 subjects provided by 6 global collaborators. Sample metadata almost always included a de-identified subject ID, COVID-19 status, age in years and sex. Where HLA class I and class II types were available, the types were taken from metadata supplied by the sample provider, not from assay-based typing. Overall results and qualifications from the work: The amount of clinical and demographic metadata varied by source and participant and was provided uncurated.

Note on this clone: The target of this receptor is not known. There are no base qualities to consult, and no much larger clone falls within one base.

Each collaborating institution followed its own protocols to collect whole blood in K2EDTA tubes. For TCRbeta analysis, collaborators shipped samples in one of three forms: frozen whole blood, isolated PBMCs, or DNA extracted from either of those sample types. CDR1 and CDR2, looked up from the germline V gene, are SGHDT and YYEEEE. Measured from the cysteine to the phenylalanine, the CDR3 is 16 residues long. Only CDR3 DNA is held: 48 bases, read in frame from base 1. V and J are truncated by 0 bases and 1 base respectively, leaving an intervening sequence of 13 bases. The immunoSEQ Assay, a bias-controlled multiplex PCR, was used to amplify TCRbeta CDR3 regions from genomic DNA. In the authors' own workflow: Within the assay, amplification of reference gene primers was used to estimate how many nucleated cells each sample contained. To quantify the absolute abundance of each unique TCRbeta CDR3 rearrangement, sequence reads were collapsed and filtered. For each sample, productive Simpson clonality was calculated as the square root of Simpson's diversity index across productive rearrangements. TCRdb provides this immuneACCESS table in a form limited to in-frame rearrangements. Some clones are lacking; in checked studies, under half of them reflect an unresolved V gene, and why the rest are absent is not known. Clone size and the V and J calls come from that table; the DNA yielded D and trimming. The sample includes about 170,000 clones, with 82% observed a single time. Together, the top ten hold about 8% of the sample.

The chain uses TRBV5-6 and TRBJ2-5, with the D segment identity uncertain. The sequence derives from a woman in her seventies with acute or convalescent COVID-19. The sequenced sample consisted of peripheral blood. Here is the DNA: TGTGCCAGCAGCTTGGGTCGTATTAGCCTCCAAGAGACCCAGTACTTC. Protein translation: CASSLGRISLQETQYF.